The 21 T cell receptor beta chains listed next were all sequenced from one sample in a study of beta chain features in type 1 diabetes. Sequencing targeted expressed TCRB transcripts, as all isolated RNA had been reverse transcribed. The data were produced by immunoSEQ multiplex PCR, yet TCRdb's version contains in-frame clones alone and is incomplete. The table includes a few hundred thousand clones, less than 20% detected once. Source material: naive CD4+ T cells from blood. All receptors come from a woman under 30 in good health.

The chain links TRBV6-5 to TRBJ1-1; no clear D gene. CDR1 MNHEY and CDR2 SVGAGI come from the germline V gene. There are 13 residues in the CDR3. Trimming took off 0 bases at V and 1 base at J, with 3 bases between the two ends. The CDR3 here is CASSYSANTEAFF. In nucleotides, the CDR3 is TGTGCCAGCAGTTACTCAGCGAACACTGAAGCTTTCTTT.

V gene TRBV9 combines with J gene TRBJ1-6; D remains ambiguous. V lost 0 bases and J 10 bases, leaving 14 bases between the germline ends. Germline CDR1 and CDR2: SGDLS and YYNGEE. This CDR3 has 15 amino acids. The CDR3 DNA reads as TGTGCCAGCAGCGTAGAAGGAGGGTCAAGCTCACCCCTCCACTTT. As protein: CASSVEGGSSSPLHF.

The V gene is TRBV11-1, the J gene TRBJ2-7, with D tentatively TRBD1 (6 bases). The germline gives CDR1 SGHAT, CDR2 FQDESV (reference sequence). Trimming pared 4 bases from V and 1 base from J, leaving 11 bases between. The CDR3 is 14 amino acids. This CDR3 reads CASSSPQGSYEQYF. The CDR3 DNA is TGTGCCAGCAGCTCCCCACAGGGATCCTACGAGCAGTACTTC. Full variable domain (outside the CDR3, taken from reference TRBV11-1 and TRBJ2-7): EAEVAQSPRYKITEKSQAVAFWCDPISGHATLYWYRQILGQGPELLVQFQDESVVDDSQLPKDRFSAERLKGVDSTLKIQPAELGDSAMYLCASSSPQGSYEQYFGPGTRLTVT.

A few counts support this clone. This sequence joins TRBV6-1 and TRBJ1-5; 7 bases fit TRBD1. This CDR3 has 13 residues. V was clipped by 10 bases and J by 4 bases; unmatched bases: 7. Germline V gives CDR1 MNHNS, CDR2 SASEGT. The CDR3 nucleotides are TGTGCCACCCGGGGACAGATGAATCAGCCCCAGCATTTT. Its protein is CATRGQMNQPQHF.

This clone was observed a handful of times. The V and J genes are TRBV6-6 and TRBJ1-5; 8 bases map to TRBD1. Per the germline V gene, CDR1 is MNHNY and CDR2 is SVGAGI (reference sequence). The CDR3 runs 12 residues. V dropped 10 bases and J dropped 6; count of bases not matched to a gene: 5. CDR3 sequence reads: CAIQGGGQPQHF. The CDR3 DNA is TGTGCCATACAGGGGGGTGGTCAGCCCCAGCATTTT.

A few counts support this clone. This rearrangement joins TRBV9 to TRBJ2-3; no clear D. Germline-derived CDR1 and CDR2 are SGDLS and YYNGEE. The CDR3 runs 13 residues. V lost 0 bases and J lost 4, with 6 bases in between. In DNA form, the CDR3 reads TGTGCCAGCAGCGTAGCACGGGCAGATACGCAGTATTTT. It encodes CASSVARADTQYF.

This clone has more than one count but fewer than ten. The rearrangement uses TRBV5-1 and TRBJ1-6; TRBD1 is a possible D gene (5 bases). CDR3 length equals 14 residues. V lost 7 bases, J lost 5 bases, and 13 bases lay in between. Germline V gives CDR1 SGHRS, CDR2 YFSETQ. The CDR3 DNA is TGCGCCAGCTGTGGGGCATCCAATAATTCACCCCTCCACTTT. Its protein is CASCGASNNSPLHF.

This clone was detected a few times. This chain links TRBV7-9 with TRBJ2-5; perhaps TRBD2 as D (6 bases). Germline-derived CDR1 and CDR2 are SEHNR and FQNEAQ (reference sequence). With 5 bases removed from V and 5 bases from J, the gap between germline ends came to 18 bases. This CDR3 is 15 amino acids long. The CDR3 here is CASSPPRTGRETQYF. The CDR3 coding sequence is TGTGCCAGCAGCCCTCCGCGGACGGGGAGGGAGACCCAGTACTTC.

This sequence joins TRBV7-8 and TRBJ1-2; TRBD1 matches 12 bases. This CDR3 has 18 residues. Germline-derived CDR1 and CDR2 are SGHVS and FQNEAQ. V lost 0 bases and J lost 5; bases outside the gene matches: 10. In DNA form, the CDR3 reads TGTGCCAGCAGCTTAGCGCTATGGGACAGGGGGCTCTGGTATGGCTACACCTTC. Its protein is CASSLALWDRGLWYGYTF.

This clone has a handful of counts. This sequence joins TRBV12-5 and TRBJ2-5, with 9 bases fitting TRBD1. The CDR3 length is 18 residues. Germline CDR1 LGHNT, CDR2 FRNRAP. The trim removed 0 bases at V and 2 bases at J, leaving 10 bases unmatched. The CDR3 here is CASGLVQYGTGSQETQYF. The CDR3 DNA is TGTGCTAGTGGTTTGGTACAGTACGGGACAGGGTCGCAAGAGACCCAGTACTTC. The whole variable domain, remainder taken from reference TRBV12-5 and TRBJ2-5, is DARVTQTPRHKVTEMGQEVTMRCQPILGHNTVFWYRQTMMQGLELLAYFRNRAPLDDSGMPKDRFSAEMPDATLATLKIQPSEPRDSAVYFCASGLVQYGTGSQETQYFGPGTRLLVL.

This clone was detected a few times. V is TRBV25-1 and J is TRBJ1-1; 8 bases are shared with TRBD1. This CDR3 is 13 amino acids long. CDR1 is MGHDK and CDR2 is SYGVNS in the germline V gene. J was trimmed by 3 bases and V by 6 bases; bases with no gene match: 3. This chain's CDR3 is CASSDRGDTEAFF. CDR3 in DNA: TGTGCCAGCAGCGACAGGGGAGACACTGAAGCTTTCTTT.

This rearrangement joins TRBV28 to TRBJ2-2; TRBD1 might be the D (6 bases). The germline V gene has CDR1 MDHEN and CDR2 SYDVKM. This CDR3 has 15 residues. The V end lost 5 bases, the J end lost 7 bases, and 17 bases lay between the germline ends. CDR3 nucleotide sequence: TGTGCCAGCAGTACCCCCGACAGGTTGAACGGGGAGCTGTTTTTT. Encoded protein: CASSTPDRLNGELFF. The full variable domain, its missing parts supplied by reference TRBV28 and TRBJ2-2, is DVKVTQSSRYLVKRTGEKVFLECVQDMDHENMFWYRQDPGLGLRLIYFSYDVKMKEKGDIPEGYSVSREKKERFSLILESASTNQTSMYLCASSTPDRLNGELFFGEGSRLTVL.

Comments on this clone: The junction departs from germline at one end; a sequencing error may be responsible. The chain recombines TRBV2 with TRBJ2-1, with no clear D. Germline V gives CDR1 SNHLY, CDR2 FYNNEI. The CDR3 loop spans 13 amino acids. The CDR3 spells CASREGESREQFF. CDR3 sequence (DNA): TGTGCCAGCAGAGAAGGAGAGTCTCGGGAGCAGTTCTTC.

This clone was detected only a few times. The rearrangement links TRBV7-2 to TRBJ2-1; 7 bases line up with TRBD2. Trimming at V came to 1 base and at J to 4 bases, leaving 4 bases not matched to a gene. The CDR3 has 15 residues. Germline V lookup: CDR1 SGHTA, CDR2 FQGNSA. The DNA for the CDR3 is TGTGCCAGCAGCTTAGGCCTAGCGGCATACAATGAGCAGTTCTTC. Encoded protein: CASSLGLAAYNEQFF.

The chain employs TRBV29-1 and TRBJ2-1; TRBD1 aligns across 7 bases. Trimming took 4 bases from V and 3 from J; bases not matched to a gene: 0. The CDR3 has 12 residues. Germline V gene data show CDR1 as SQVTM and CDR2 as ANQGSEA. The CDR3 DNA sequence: TGCAGCGTTGGACAGGGCTACAATGAGCAGTTCTTC. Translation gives CSVGQGYNEQFF.

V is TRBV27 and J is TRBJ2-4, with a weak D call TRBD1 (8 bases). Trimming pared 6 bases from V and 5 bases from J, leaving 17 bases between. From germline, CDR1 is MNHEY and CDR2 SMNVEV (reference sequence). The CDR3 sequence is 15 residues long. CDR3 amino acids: CASSRLTGGENIQYF. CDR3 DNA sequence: TGTGCCAGCAGCAGACTAACAGGGGGGGAAAACATTCAGTACTTC.

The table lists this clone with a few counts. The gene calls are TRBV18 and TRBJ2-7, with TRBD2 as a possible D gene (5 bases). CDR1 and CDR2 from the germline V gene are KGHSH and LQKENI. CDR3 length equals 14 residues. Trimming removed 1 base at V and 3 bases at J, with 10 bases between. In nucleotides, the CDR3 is TGTGCCAGCTCACCACTAGGGAGCGGCTACGAGCAGTACTTC. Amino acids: CASSPLGSGYEQYF.

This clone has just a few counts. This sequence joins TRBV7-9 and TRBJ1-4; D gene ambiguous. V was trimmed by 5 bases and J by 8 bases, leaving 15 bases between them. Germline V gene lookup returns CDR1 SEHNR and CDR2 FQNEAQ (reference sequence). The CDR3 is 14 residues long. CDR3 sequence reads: CASSLVGVGEKLFF. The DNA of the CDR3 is TGTGCCAGCAGCCTAGTCGGGGTGGGCGAAAAACTGTTTTTT. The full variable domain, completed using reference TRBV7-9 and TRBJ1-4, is DTGVSQNPRHKITKRGQNVTFRCDPISEHNRLYWYRQTLGQGPEFLTYFQNEAQLEKSRLLSDRFSAERPKGSFSTLEIQRTEQGDSAMYLCASSLVGVGEKLFFGSGTQLSVL.

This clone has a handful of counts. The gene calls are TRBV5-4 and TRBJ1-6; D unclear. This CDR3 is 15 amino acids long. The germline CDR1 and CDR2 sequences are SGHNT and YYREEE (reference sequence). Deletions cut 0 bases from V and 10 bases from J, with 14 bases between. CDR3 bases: TGTGCCAGCAGCTTGGATCTGCGCCGGGAGTCACCCCTCCACTTT. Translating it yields CASSLDLRRESPLHF.

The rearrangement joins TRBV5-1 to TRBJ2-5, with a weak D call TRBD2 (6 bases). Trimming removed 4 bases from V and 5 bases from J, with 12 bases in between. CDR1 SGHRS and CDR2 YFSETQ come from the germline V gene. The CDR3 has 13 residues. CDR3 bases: TGCGCCAGCAGCCAGATACGGGGGGAGACCCAGTACTTC. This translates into CASSQIRGETQYF. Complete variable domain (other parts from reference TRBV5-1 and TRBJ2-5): KAGVTQTPRYLIKTRGQQVTLSCSPISGHRSVSWYQQTPGQGLQFLFEYFSETQRNKGNFPGRFSGRQFSNSRSEMNVSTLELGDSALYLCASSQIRGETQYFGPGTRLLVL.

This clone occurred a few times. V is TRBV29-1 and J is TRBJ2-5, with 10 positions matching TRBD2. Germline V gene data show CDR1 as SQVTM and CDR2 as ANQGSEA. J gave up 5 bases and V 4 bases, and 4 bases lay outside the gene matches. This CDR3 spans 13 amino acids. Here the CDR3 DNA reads TGCAGCGTTGTTGGACTAGCGGTTGAGACCCAGTACTTC. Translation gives CSVVGLAVETQYF.